These 6 T cell receptor beta chains share one sample of origin, sequenced in a study of cytomegalovirus exposure and HLA in healthy donors. PCR used 60 Vbeta primers and 13 Jbeta primers. Libraries were prepared by immunoSEQ multiplex PCR; TCRdb keeps only in-frame clonotypes and omits some of them. Of 200,000 to 250,000 clones in the sample, 85% to 90% were seen once. Material: PBMCs. The receptor set was obtained from a woman between 18 and 30 years old in good health and CMV-seronegative.

The chain couples TRBV4-3 to TRBJ1-1; maybe TRBD1 (5 bases). V was pared by 2 bases and J by 3 bases, with 10 bases between. CDR1 is LGHNA, CDR2 YSLEER, per germline. This CDR3 comprises 14 residues. CDR3 bases: TGCGCCAGCAGCCAATATCGGGGGTACACTGAAGCTTTCTTT. Amino acids: CASSQYRGYTEAFF.

The chain combines TRBV7-9 with TRBJ2-3, with 8 bases identical to TRBD2. V lost 6 bases to trimming and J lost 3 bases; unmatched junction nucleotides: 8. Germline V gene data show CDR1 as SEHNR and CDR2 as FQNEAQ (reference sequence). The CDR3 runs 15 residues. CDR3 bases: TGTGCCAGCAGTACCTACAGCGGGGGAACAGATACGCAGTATTTT. Amino acids: CASSTYSGGTDTQYF.

The chain combines TRBV27 with TRBJ1-2; possible D gene TRBD1, 6 bases. This CDR3 is 16 amino acids long. Between the trimmed V and J ends, which lost 3 bases and 2 bases, there was a span of 16 bases. Germline V gene sequence: CDR1 MNHEY, CDR2 SMNVEV (reference sequence). CDR3 sequence reads: CASSFLTGGGNYGYTF. The CDR3 nucleotides are TGTGCCAGCAGTTTCCTGACAGGAGGTGGAAACTATGGCTACACCTTC.

The chain couples TRBV4-2 to TRBJ2-3, with TRBD2 identical over 13 bases. Trimming took 1 base from V and 3 from J; bases not matched to a gene: 4. There are 17 residues in the CDR3. Germline V lookup: CDR1 LGHNA, CDR2 YNFKEQ. The CDR3 nucleotides read TGTGCCAGCAGCCAAGGGGCGGGACTAGCGGGGACAGATACGCAGTATTTT. Its protein is CASSQGAGLAGTDTQYF.

The CDR3 sequence: CASSLAGRGSKAFF. Written as DNA, the CDR3 is TGCGCCAGCAGCTTGGCCGGGAGGGGGTCGAAAGCTTTCTTT. The V and J genes are TRBV5-1 and TRBJ1-1; tentative D call: TRBD1 (6 bases). The V end lost 0 bases, the J end lost 9 bases, and 15 bases lay between the germline ends. CDR1 SGHRS and CDR2 YFSETQ come from the germline V gene. CDR3 length: 14 amino acids. Full variable domain (remainder filled in from reference TRBV5-1 and TRBJ1-1): KAGVTQTPRYLIKTRGQQVTLSCSPISGHRSVSWYQQTPGQGLQFLFEYFSETQRNKGNFPGRFSGRQFSNSRSEMNVSTLELGDSALYLCASSLAGRGSKAFFGQGTRLTVV.

The rearrangement joins TRBV6-5 to TRBJ1-1; D gene ambiguous. CDR1 MNHEY and CDR2 SVGAGI come from the germline V gene. Trimming pared 0 bases from V and 5 bases from J, leaving 7 bases between. The CDR3 runs to 13 residues. This chain's CDR3 is CASSYSGRTEAFF. CDR3 nucleotide sequence: TGTGCCAGCAGTTACTCAGGGAGGACTGAAGCTTTCTTT.